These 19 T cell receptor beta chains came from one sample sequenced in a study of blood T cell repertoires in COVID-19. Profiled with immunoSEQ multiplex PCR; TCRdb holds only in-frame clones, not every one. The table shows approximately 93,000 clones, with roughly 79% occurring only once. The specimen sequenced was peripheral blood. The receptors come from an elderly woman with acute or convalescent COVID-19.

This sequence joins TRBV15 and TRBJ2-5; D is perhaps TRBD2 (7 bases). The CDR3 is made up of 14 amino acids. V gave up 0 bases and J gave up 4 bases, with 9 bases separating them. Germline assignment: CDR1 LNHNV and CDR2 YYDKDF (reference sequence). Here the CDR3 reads CATSRDRGAETQYF. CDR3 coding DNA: TGTGCCACCAGCAGAGATCGGGGGGCAGAGACCCAGTACTTC.

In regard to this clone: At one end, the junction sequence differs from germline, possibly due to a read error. In DNA, the CDR3 is TGTGCCAGCAGGGAAGCGGGAGGAGGCTCCTACAATGAGCAGTTCTTC. It specifies CASREAGGGSYNEQFF. The chain recombines TRBV6-1 with TRBJ2-1; 9 bases match TRBD2. The germline CDR1 and CDR2 sequences are MNHNS and SASEGT. This CDR3 spans 16 amino acids.

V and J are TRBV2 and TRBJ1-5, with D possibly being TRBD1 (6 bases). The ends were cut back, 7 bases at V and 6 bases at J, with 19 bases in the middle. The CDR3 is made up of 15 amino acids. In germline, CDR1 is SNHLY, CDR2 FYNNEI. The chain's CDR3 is CASNLRGSTSQPQHF. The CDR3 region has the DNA TGTGCCAGCAACCTTAGGGGGAGCACGAGTCAGCCCCAGCATTTT.

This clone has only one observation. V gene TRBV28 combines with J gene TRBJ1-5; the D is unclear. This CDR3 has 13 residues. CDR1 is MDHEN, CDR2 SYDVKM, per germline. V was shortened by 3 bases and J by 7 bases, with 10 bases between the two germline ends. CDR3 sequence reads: CASSFNSRQPQHF. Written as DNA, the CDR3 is TGTGCCAGCAGTTTTAACTCGCGGCAGCCCCAGCATTTT.

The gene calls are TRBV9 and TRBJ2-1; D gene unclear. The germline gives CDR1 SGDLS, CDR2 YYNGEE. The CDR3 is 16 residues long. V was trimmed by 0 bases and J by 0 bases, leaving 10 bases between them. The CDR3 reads CASSVGLESSYNEQFF. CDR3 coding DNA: TGTGCCAGCAGCGTAGGTTTGGAGAGCTCCTACAATGAGCAGTTCTTC.

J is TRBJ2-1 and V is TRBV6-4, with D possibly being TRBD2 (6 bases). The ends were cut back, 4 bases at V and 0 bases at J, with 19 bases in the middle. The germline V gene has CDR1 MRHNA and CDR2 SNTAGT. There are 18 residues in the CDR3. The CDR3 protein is CASSADYYSGRSYNEQFF. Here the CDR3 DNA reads TGTGCCAGCAGTGCGGATTACTATAGCGGCCGCTCCTACAATGAGCAGTTCTTC.

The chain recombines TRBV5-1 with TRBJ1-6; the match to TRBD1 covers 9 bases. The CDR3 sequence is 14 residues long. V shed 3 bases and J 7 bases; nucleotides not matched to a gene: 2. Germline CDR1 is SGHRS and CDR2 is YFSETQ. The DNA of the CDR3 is TGCGCCAGCAGCTCGGACAGGGGAAATTCACCCCTCCACTTT. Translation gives CASSSDRGNSPLHF.

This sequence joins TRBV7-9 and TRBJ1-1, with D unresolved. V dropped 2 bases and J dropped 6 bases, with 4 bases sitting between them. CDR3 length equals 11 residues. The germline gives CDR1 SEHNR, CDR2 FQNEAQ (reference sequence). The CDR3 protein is CASSLSAEAFF. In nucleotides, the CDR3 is TGTGCCAGCAGCTTATCGGCTGAAGCTTTCTTT.

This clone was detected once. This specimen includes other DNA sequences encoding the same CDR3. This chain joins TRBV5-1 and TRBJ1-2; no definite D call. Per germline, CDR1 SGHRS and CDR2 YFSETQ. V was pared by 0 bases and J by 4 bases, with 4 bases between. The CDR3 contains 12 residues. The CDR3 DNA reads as TGCGCCAGCAGCTTGGACAGCTATGGCTACACCTTC. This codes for CASSLDSYGYTF.

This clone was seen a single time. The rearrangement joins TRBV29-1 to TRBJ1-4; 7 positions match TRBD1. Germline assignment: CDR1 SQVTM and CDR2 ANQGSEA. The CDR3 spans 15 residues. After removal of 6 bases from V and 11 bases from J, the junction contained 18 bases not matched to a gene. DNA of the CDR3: TGCAGCGTCGCTGAGGGGGCTACCCATAATGTGAAACTGTTTTTT. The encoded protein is CSVAEGATHNVKLFF. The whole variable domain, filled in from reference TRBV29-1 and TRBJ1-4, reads SAVISQKPSRDICQRGTSLTIQCQVDSQVTMMFWYRQQPGQSLTLIATANQGSEATYESGFVIDKFPISRPNLTFSTLTVSNMSPEDSSIYLCSVAEGATHNVKLFFGSGTQLSVL.

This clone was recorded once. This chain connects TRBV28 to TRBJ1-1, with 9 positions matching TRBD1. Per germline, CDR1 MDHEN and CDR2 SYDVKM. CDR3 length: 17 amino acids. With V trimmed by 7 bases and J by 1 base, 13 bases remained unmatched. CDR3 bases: TGTGCCAGCATATGGGACAGGGCCCAAAGAAGGAACACTGAAGCTTTCTTT. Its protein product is CASIWDRAQRRNTEAFF. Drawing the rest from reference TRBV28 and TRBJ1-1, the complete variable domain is DVKVTQSSRYLVKRTGEKVFLECVQDMDHENMFWYRQDPGLGLRLIYFSYDVKMKEKGDIPEGYSVSREKKERFSLILESASTNQTSMYLCASIWDRAQRRNTEAFFGQGTRLTVV.

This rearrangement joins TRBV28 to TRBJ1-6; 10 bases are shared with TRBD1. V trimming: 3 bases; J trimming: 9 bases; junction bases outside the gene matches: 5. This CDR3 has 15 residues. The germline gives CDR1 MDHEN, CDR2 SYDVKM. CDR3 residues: CASSFRDRGPSPLHF. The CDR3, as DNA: TGTGCCAGCAGTTTCCGAGACAGGGGGCCTTCACCCCTCCACTTT.

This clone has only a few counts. CDR3 bases: TGTGCCAGTAGTCCCCTCGCGGCAGGGCTGGCTGAAGCTTTCTTT. Translation gives CASSPLAAGLAEAFF. This sequence joins TRBV19 and TRBJ1-1, with D perhaps TRBD1 (5 bases). V lost 5 bases, J lost 6 bases, and 19 bases lay in between. Germline CDR1 reads LNHDA; CDR2 reads SQIVND (reference sequence). The CDR3 is 15 residues long.

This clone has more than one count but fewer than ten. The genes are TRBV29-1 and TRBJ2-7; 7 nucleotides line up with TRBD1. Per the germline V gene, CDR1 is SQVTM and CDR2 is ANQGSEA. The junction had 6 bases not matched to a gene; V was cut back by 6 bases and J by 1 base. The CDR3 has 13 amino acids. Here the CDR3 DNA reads TGCAGCGTAGGGGACAGCCGATCCTACGAGCAGTACTTC. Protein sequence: CSVGDSRSYEQYF.

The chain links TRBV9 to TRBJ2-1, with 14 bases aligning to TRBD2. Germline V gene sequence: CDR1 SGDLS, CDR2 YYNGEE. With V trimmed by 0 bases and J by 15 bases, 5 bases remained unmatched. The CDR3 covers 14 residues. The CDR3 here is CASSVGTSGRKRFF. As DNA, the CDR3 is TGTGCCAGCAGCGTAGGGACTAGCGGGAGGAAGCGGTTCTTC.

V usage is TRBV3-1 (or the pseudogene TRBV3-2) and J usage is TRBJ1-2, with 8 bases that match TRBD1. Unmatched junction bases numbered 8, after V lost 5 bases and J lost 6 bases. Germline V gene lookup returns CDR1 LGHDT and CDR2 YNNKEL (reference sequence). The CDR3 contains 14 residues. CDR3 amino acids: CASSEQGGRDGYTF. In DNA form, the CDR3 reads TGTGCCAGCAGCGAACAGGGGGGCCGAGATGGCTACACCTTC.

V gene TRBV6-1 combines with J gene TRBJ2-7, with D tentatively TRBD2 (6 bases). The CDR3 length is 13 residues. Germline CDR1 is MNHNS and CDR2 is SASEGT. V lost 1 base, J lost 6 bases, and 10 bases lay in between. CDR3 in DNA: TGTGCCAGCAGTGAAGGGTGGAGGGGCGAGCAGTACTTC. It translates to CASSEGWRGEQYF.

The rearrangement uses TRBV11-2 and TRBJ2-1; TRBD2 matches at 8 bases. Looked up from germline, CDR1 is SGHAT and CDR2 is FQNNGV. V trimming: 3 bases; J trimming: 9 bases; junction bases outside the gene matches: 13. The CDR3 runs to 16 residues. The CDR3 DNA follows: TGTGCCAGCAGCTTGGGGCCGGGACTAGATAGGGCTGAGCAGTTCTTC. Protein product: CASSLGPGLDRAEQFF.

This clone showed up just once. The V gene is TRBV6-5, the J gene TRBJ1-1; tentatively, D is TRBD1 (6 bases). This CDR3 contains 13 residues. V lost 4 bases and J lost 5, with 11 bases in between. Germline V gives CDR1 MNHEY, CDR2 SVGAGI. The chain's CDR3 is CASSSQGITEAFF. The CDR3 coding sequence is TGTGCCAGCAGTTCCCAGGGGATTACTGAAGCTTTCTTT.